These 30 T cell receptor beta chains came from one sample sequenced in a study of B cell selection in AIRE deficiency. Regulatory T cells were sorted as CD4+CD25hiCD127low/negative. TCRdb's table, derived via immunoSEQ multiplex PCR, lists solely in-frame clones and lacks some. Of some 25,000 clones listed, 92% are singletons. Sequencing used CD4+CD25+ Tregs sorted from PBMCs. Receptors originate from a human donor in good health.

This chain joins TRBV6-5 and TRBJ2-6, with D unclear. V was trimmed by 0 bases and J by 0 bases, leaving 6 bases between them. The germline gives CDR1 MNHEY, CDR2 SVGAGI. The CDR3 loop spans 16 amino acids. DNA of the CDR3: TGTGCCAGCAGTTACTCCCTCAGCTCTGGGGCCAACGTCCTGACTTTC. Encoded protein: CASSYSLSSGANVLTF.

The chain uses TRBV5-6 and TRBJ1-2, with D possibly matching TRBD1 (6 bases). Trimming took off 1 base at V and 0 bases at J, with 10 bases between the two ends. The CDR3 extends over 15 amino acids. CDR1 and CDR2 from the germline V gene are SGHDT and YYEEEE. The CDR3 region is CASSLRTVANYGYTF. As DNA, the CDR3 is TGTGCCAGCAGCTTGCGGACAGTAGCTAACTATGGCTACACCTTC.

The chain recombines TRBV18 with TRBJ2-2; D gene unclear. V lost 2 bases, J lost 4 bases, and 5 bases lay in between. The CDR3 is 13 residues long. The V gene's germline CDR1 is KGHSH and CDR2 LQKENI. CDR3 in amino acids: CASSPKTTGELFF. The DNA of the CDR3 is TGTGCCAGCTCACCAAAGACCACCGGGGAGCTGTTTTTT.

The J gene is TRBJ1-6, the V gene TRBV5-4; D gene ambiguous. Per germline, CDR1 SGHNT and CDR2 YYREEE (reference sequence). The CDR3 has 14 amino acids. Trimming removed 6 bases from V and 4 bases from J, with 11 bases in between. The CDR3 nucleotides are TGTGCCAGCAAAGAGGGAATGTATAATTCACCCCTCCACTTT. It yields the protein CASKEGMYNSPLHF. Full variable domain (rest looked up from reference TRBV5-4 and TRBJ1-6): ETGVTQSPTHLIKTRGQQVTLRCSSQSGHNTVSWYQQALGQGPQFIFQYYREEENGRGNFPPRFSGLQFPNYSSELNVNALELDDSALYLCASKEGMYNSPLHFGNGTRLTVT.

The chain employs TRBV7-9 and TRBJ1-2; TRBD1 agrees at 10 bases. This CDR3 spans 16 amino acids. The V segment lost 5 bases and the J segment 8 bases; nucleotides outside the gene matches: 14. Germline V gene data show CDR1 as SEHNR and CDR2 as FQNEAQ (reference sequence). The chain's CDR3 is CASSTSSGTGVSGYTF. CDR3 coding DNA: TGTGCCAGCAGCACTTCCTCCGGGACAGGGGTTTCGGGCTACACCTTC. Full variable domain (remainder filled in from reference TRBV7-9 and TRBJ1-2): DTGVSQNPRHKITKRGQNVTFRCDPISEHNRLYWYRQTLGQGPEFLTYFQNEAQLEKSRLLSDRFSAERPKGSFSTLEIQRTEQGDSAMYLCASSTSSGTGVSGYTFGSGTRLTVV.

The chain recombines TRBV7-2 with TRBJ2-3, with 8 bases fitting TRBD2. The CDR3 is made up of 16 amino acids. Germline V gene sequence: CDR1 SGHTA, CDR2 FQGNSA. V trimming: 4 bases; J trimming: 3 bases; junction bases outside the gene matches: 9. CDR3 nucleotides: TGTGCCAGCAGCTCCCGGGGGGGCAAAGGGACAGATACGCAGTATTTT. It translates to CASSSRGGKGTDTQYF.

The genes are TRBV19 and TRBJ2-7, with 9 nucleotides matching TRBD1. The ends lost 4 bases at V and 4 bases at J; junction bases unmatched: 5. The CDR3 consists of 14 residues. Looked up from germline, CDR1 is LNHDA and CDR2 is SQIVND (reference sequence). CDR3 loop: CASSRGQGNYEQYF. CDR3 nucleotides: TGTGCCAGTAGTAGGGGACAGGGCAATTACGAGCAGTACTTC.

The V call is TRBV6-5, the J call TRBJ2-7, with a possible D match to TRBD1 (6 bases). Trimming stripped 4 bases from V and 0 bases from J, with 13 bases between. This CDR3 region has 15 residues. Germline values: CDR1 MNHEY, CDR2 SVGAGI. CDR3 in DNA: TGTGCCAGCAGTTCCATCCTGACAGGCTCCTACGAGCAGTACTTC. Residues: CASSSILTGSYEQYF.

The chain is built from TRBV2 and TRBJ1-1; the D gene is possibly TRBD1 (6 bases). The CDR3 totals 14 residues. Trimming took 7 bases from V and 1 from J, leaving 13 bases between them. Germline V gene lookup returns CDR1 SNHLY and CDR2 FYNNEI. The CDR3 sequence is CASTPRDKNTEAFF. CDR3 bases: TGTGCCAGCACCCCCCGGGACAAGAACACTGAAGCTTTCTTT.

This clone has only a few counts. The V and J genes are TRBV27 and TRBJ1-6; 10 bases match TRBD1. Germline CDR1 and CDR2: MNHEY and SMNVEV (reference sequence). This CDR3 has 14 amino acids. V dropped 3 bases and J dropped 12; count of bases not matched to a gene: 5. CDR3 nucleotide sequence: TGTGCCAGCAGTTTCCGGACAGGGGGGCGACCCCTCCACTTT. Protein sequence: CASSFRTGGRPLHF.

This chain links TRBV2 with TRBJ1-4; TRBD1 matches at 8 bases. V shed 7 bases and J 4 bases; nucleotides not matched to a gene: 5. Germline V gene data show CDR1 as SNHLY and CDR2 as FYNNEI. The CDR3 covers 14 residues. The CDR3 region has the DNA TGTGCCAGCAACCCGGACAGGGTTAATGAAAAACTGTTTTTT. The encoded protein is CASNPDRVNEKLFF.

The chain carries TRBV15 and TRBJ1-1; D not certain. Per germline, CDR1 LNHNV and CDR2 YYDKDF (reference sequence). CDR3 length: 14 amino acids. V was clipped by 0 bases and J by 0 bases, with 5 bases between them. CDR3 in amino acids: CATSRDLVNTEAFF. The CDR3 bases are TGTGCCACCAGCAGAGATTTGGTGAACACTGAAGCTTTCTTT.

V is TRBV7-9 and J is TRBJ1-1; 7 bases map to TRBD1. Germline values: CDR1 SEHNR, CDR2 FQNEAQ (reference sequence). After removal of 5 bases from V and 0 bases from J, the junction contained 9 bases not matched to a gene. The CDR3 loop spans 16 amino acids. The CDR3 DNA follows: TGTGCCAGCAGCGGCTCACTTGGACAGGTGAACACTGAAGCTTTCTTT. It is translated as CASSGSLGQVNTEAFF.

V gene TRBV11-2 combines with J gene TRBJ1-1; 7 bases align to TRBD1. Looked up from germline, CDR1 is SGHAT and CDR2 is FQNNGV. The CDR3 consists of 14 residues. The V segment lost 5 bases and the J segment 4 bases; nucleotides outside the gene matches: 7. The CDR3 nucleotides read TGTGCCAGCAGCCTAGTGCAGGGGGGCACTGAAGCTTTCTTT. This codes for CASSLVQGGTEAFF.

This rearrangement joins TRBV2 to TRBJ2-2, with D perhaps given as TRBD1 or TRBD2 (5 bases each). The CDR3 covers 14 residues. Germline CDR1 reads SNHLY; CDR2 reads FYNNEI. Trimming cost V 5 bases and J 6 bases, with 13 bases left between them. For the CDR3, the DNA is TGTGCCAGCAGTCACGGGACGCAGCCCGGGGAGCTGTTTTTT. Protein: CASSHGTQPGELFF.

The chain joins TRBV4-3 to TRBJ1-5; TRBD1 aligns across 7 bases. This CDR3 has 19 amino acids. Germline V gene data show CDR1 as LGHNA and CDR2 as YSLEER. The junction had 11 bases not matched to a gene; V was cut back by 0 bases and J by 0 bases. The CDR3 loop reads CASSQDLGQTLYSNQPQHF. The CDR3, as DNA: TGCGCCAGCAGCCAAGATCTGGGACAGACTCTATATAGCAATCAGCCCCAGCATTTT.

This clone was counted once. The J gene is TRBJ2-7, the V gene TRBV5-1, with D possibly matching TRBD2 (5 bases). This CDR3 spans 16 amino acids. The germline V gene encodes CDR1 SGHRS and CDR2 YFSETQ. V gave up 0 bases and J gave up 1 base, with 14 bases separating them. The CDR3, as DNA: TGCGCCAGCAGCTTGGAAGCGGCCGGCTGGTCCTACGAGCAGTACTTC. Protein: CASSLEAAGWSYEQYF.

CDR3 in amino acids: CASSSGLAGINEQFF. CDR3 nucleotides: TGTGCCAGCAGCTCGGGACTAGCGGGTATCAATGAGCAGTTCTTC. The V gene is TRBV7-7, the J gene TRBJ2-1, with 12 bases aligning to TRBD2. With V trimmed by 4 bases and J by 6 bases, 4 bases remained unmatched. Germline V CDR1 and CDR2: SSHAT, FNYEAQ (reference sequence). The CDR3 length is 15 residues.

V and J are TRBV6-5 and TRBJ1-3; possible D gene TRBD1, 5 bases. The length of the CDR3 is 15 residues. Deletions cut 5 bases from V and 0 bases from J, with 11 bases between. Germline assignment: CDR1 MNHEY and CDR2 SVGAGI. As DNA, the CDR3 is TGTGCCAGCAGTCGTTCAGGGAGCTCTGGAAACACCATATATTTT. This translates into CASSRSGSSGNTIYF.

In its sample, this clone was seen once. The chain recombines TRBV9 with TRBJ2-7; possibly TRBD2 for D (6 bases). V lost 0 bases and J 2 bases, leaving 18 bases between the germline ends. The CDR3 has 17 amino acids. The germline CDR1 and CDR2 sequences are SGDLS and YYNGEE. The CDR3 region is CASSVGGGAFRTYEQYF. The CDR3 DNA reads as TGTGCCAGCAGCGTAGGCGGCGGGGCATTCCGGACCTACGAGCAGTACTTC.

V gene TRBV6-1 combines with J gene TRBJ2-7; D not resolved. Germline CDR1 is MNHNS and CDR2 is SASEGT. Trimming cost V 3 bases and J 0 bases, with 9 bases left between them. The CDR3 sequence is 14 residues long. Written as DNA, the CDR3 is TGTGCCAGCAGTGACGGTCTAGACTCCTACGAGCAGTACTTC. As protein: CASSDGLDSYEQYF.

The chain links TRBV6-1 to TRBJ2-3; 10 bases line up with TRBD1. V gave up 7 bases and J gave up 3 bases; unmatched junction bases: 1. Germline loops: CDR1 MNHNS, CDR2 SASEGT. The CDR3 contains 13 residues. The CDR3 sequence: CASKGQGTDTQYF. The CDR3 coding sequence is TGTGCCAGCAAGGGACAGGGGACAGATACGCAGTATTTT.

This chain's CDR3 is CASSPSRGHEKLFF. CDR3 nucleotides: TGTGCCAGCAGCCCATCAAGGGGACATGAAAAACTGTTTTTT. The chain uses TRBV13 and TRBJ1-4, with a possible D match to TRBD1 (5 bases). The CDR3 is made up of 14 amino acids. Trimming took off 5 bases at V and 6 bases at J, with 13 bases between the two ends. CDR1 is PRHDT and CDR2 is FYEKMQ in the germline V gene (reference sequence).

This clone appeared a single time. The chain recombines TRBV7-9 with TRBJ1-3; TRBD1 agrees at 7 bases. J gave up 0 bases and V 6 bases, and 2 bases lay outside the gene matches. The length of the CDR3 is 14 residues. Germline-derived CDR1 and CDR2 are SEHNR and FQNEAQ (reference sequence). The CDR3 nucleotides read TGTGCCAGCAGGCGGGACAGCTCTGGAAACACCATATATTTT. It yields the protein CASRRDSSGNTIYF.

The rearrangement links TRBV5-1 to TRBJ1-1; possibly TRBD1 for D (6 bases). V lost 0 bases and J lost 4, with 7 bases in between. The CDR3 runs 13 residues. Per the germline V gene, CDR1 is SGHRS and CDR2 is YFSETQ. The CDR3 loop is CASSLVGATEAFF. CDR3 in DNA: TGCGCCAGCAGCTTGGTGGGGGCCACTGAAGCTTTCTTT.

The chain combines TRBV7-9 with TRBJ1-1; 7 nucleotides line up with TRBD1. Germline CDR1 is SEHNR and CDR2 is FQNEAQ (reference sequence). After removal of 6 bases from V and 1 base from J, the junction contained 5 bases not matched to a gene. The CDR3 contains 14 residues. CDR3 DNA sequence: TGTGCCAGCAGTTCGGGACAGTCGAACACTGAAGCTTTCTTT. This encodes CASSSGQSNTEAFF.

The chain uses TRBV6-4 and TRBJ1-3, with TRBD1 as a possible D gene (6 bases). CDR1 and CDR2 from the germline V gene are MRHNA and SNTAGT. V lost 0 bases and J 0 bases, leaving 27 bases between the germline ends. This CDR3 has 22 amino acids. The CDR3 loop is CASSDSIVGQKTQGDSGNTIYF. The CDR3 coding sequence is TGTGCCAGCAGTGACTCTATCGTTGGACAGAAAACCCAGGGTGACTCTGGAAACACCATATATTTT.

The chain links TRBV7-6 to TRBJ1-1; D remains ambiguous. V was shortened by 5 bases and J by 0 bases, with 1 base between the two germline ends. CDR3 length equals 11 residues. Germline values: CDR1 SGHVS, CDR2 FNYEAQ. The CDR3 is CASSMNTEAFF. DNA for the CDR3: TGTGCCAGCAGCATGAACACTGAAGCTTTCTTT.

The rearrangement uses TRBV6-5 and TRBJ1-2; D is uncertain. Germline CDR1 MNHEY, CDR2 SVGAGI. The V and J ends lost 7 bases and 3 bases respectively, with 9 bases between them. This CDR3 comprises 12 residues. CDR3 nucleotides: TGTGCCAGCATCTCAGAAGACTATGGCTACACCTTC. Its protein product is CASISEDYGYTF.

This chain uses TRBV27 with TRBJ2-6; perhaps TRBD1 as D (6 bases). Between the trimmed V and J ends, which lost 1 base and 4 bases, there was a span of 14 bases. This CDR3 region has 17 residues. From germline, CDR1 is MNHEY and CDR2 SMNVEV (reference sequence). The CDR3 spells CASSLLRGFSGANVLTF. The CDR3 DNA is TGTGCCAGCAGTTTATTAAGGGGGTTTTCGGGGGCCAACGTCCTGACTTTC.